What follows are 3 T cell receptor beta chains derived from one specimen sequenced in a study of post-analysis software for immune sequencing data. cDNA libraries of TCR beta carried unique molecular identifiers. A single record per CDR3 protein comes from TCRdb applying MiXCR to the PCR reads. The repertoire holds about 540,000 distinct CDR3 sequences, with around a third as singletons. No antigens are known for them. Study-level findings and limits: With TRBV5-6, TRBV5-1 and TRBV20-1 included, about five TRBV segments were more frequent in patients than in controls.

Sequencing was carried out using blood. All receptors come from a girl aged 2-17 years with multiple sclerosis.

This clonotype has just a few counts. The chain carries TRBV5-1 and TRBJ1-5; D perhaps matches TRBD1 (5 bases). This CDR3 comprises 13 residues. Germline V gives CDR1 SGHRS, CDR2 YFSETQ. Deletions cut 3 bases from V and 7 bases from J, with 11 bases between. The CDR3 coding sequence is TGCGCCAGCAGCTCGACCCCAGGGCAGCCCCAGCATTTT. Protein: CASSSTPGQPQHF.

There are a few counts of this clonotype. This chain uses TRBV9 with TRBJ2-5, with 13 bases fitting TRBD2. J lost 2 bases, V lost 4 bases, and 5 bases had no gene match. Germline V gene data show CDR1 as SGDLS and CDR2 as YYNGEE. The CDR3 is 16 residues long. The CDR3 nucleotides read TGTGCCAGCAGCCCCTCGGGACTAGCGGGGCAAGAGACCCAGTACTTC. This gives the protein CASSPSGLAGQETQYF.

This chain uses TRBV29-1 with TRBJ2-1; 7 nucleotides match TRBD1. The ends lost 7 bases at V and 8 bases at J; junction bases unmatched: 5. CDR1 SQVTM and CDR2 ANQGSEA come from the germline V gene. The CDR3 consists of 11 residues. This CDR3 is CSGVTGHEQFF. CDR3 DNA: TGCAGCGGAGTGACAGGGCATGAGCAGTTCTTC.